The present T cell receptor (beta chain) was sequenced within a study of regulatory T cells in long-lasting Graves disease. Germline V gene sequence: CDR1 SEHNR, CDR2 FQNEAQ (reference sequence). Trimming pared 4 bases from V and 3 bases from J, leaving 13 bases between. CDR3 length: 15 amino acids. The time point: newly diagnosed GD, antithyroid drugs for less than 3 months. PBMC RNA served as the TCR library source. Study-wide points: Favored gene segments in persistent disease were TRBV28, TRBJ1-2 and TRBJ2-5. Public clonotype sharing was higher in persistent than newly diagnosed patients.

Building of the TCR beta libraries involved iRepertoire HTBI primers and Arm-PCR of CDR3 regions. As processed by the authors: Samples revealed about 63 TRBV and 14 TRBJ segments. One entry per CDR3 protein results from TCRdb running MiXCR on the multiplex PCR reads. TCRdb's processing, not the authors', yielded these V and J calls. Here the sample spans 350,000 to 450,000 distinct CDR3 sequences, more than 12% being singletons. This clonotype was picked up a small number of times. Its antigen is undetermined. The same specimen was also included in a second study, on T cells in Graves' hyperthyroidism and ophthalmopathy. In that study: Blood shared most expanded thyroid clonotypes above 0.001.

The chain couples TRBV7-9 to TRBJ2-1; D may be TRBD2 (6 bases). The sample was peripheral blood mononuclear cells (PBMCs), taken at new diagnosis, from a patient treated with antithyroid drugs. This sequence was found in a woman aged 25 to 39 with Graves disease. The CDR3 DNA reads as TGTGCCAGCAGCTACACTAGCCCTTACTACAATGAGCAGTTCTTC. This translates into CASSYTSPYYNEQFF.